Shown below are 8 T cell receptor beta chains from a single sample sequenced in a study of identical twins. MiXCR, run by TCRdb on the 5' RACE reads, gives a single entry per CDR3 protein. In the table there are approximately 600,000 distinct CDR3 sequences, 7.1% of which are singletons. These data were likewise used in another study, on yellow fever vaccine responses in identical twins.

Source material: PBMCs. These receptors were obtained from a woman aged 18-35 years in good health.

This chain joins TRBV11-2 and TRBJ2-1; D uncertain. CDR3 size: 12 residues. V was cut by 0 bases and J by 10 bases, with 7 bases left in between. Germline-derived CDR1 and CDR2 are SGHAT and FQNNGV. DNA for the CDR3: TGTGCCAGCAGCTTAGATTGGTCAGAGCAGTTCTTC. It specifies CASSLDWSEQFF.

This clonotype was seen repeatedly, ten times or more. The chain combines TRBV20-1 with TRBJ2-5; 9 nucleotides match TRBD2. The CDR3 is made up of 14 amino acids. Germline values: CDR1 DFQATT, CDR2 SNEGSKA (reference sequence). V dropped 3 bases and J dropped 4; count of bases not matched to a gene: 6. The CDR3 DNA reads TGCAGTGCTAGGCGCGGGGGGGCAGTAGAGACCCAGTACTTC. Its translation: CSARRGGAVETQYF.

This chain connects TRBV27 to TRBJ2-1; D might be TRBD2 (6 bases). Between the trimmed V and J ends, which lost 0 bases and 0 bases, there was a span of 21 bases. The CDR3 runs 20 residues. Per germline, CDR1 MNHEY and CDR2 SMNVEV (reference sequence). As DNA, the CDR3 is TGTGCCAGCAGTTTATCCAGGACGGGAGAGGGAGGCCCCTCCTACAATGAGCAGTTCTTC. Translating gives CASSLSRTGEGGPSYNEQFF.

This clonotype appeared many times. This chain's CDR3 is CASSLVSTEAFF. The CDR3 coding sequence is TGTGCCAGCAGCTTAGTCTCGACTGAAGCTTTCTTT. The chain recombines TRBV7-9 with TRBJ1-1; no clear D. The V end lost 1 base, the J end lost 5 bases, and 5 bases lay between the germline ends. The CDR3 extends over 12 amino acids. CDR1 is SEHNR, CDR2 FQNEAQ, per germline (reference sequence).

The chain couples TRBV29-1 to TRBJ2-5, with D possibly matching TRBD1 (6 bases). Trimming removed 6 bases from V and 1 base from J, with 6 bases in between. CDR3 length: 11 amino acids. CDR1 is SQVTM, CDR2 ANQGSEA, per germline. CDR3 residues: CSVGGQETQYF. Here the CDR3 DNA reads TGCAGCGTAGGGGGCCAAGAGACCCAGTACTTC.

V and J are TRBV27 and TRBJ2-1, with a weak D call TRBD2 (6 bases). The CDR3 length is 13 residues. Deletions cut 8 bases from V and 8 bases from J, with 16 bases between. Per germline, CDR1 MNHEY and CDR2 SMNVEV (reference sequence). CDR3 protein: CASGPREPYEQFF. The DNA for the CDR3 is TGTGCCAGCGGACCCCGGGAGCCCTATGAGCAGTTCTTC.

This clonotype was seen a handful of times. The V and J genes are TRBV2 and TRBJ2-5, with 9 bases fitting TRBD1. This CDR3 is built from 14 residues. V was clipped by 2 bases and J by 4 bases; unmatched bases: 2. Per germline, CDR1 SNHLY and CDR2 FYNNEI. In DNA, the CDR3 is TGTGCCAGCAGTGAATCGACAGGGGGAGAGACCCAGTACTTC. Residues: CASSESTGGETQYF. The full variable domain, in which reference TRBV2 and TRBJ2-5 provide the parts outside the CDR3, is EPEVTQTPSHQVTQMGQEVILRCVPISNHLYFYWYRQILGQKVEFLVSFYNNEISEKSEIFDDQFSVERPDGSNFTLKIRSTKLEDSAMYFCASSESTGGETQYFGPGTRLLVL.

The chain is built from TRBV2 and TRBJ2-2; 13 bases map to TRBD2. CDR1 SNHLY and CDR2 FYNNEI come from the germline V gene. The CDR3 spans 16 residues. The V and J ends lost 6 bases and 4 bases, in that order; junction bases with no gene match: 5. For the CDR3, the DNA is TGTGCCAGCAGGGAAACTAGCGGGAGGGTCACCGGGGAGCTGTTTTTT. Translating gives CASRETSGRVTGELFF.